The clone carrying this TCR beta chain was counted a few times. This CDR3 comprises 15 residues. In germline, CDR1 is MNHEY, CDR2 SVGEGT. V was clipped by 2 bases and J by 0 bases; unmatched bases: 0. The data are from a study of T-cell reconstitution after alpha-beta-depleted transplantation in children. Preparation of the TCRbeta library involved a method that used unique molecular identifiers. TCRdb called the PCR reads again in MiXCR, with one record for every CDR3 protein. The data contain about 540,000 distinct CDR3 sequences, 15% to 20% of them singletons. The rearrangement links TRBV6-2 or TRBV6-3 to TRBJ2-1, with TRBD2 matching over 8 bases. This clonotype originated in a human donor who donated a stem cell graft to a child with acute lymphoblastic leukemia. The sample consisted of PBMCs from the stem cell graft donor, taken from the stem cell graft. CDR3 sequence: CASSYGTSSYNEQFF. CDR3 DNA: TGTGCCAGCAGTTACGGGACTAGCTCCTACAATGAGCAGTTCTTC.